These T cell receptor beta chains were read from a single sample in a study of read filtering for tumor transcriptome and immune sequencing. TCRdb re-analysed the reads in MiXCR, keeping a single row per CDR3 protein. The repertoire includes 90,000 to 95,000 distinct CDR3 sequences, about a fifth of them detected once, and more than 9.5% sits in the top ten. The source material was a population of CD138-negative cells sorted from bone marrow. The source of these receptors is a donor at least 40 years old with multiple myeloma. The CDR3 runs from the conserved cysteine through the conserved F or W. Fields, in order: V gene, clone size, J gene, D gene, CDR3 DNA, CDR3 protein. The D gene is left open where the match is weak. Clone size appears in some rows only: once, few, many, or a class for an expanded clone.

v_call: TRBV5-6
clone_size: -
j_call: TRBJ1-1
d_call: -
cdr3_nt: TGTGCCAGCAGCCCCCGGACGGGGGAAGCTTTCTTT
cdr3_aa: CASSPRTGEAFF

v_call: TRBV5-1
clone_size: many
j_call: TRBJ1-1
d_call: -
cdr3_nt: TGCGCCAGCAGCTCCTGGGGGGCCGGGAGGGCTGAAGCTTTCTTT
cdr3_aa: CASSSWGAGRAEAFF

v_call: TRBV27
clone_size: few
j_call: TRBJ2-2
d_call: TRBD2
cdr3_nt: TGTGCCAGCAGTTTAGGGGCTAGCGGGGGCAGCACCGGGGAGCTGTCTTTT
cdr3_aa: CASSLGASGGSTGELSF

v_call: TRBV19
clone_size: few
j_call: TRBJ1-4
d_call: -
cdr3_nt: TGTGCCAGTAAAAGGGGGAATGAAAAACTGTTTTTT
cdr3_aa: CASKRGNEKLFF

v_call: TRBV2
clone_size: many
j_call: TRBJ1-1
d_call: -
cdr3_nt: TGTGCCAGCAGTGCCATAATGAACACTGAAGCTTTCTTT
cdr3_aa: CASSAIMNTEAFF

v_call: TRBV9
clone_size: -
j_call: TRBJ2-5
d_call: -
cdr3_nt: TGTGCCTGCAGCGTAGTAACTCCCGGAGAGACCCAGTACTTC
cdr3_aa: CACSVVTPGETQYF

v_call: TRBV28
clone_size: -
j_call: TRBJ2-7
d_call: -
cdr3_nt: TGTGCCAGCAGTTTTCGTAGCTGGGAGCAGTACTTC
cdr3_aa: CASSFRSWEQYF

v_call: TRBV20-1
clone_size: many
j_call: TRBJ2-7
d_call: -
cdr3_nt: TGCAGTGCTGGGGGATGGAGGGACATCTCCTACGAGCAGTACTTC
cdr3_aa: CSAGGWRDISYEQYF

v_call: TRBV24-1
clone_size: many
j_call: TRBJ2-2
d_call: -
cdr3_nt: TGTGCCACCAGTGATAGAGTTCCCGGGGAGCTGTTTTTT
cdr3_aa: CATSDRVPGELFF

v_call: TRBV5-1
clone_size: many
j_call: TRBJ2-3
d_call: TRBD1
cdr3_nt: TGCGCCAGCAGCTTGGTGGGGGCAGGGGGCGGAGATACGCAGTATTTT
cdr3_aa: CASSLVGAGGGDTQYF